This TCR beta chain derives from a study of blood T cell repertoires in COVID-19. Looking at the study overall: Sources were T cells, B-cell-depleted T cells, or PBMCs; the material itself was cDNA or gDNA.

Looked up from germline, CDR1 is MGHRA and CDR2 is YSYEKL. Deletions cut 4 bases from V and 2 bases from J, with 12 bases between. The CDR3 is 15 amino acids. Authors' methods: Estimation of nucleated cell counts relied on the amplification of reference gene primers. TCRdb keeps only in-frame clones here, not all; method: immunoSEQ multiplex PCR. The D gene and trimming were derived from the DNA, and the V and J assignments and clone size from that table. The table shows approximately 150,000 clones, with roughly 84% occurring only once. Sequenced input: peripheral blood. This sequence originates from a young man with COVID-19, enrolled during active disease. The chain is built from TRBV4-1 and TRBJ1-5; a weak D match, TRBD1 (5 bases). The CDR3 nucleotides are TGCGCCAGCAGCCCCACAGGATCGGGCAATCAGCCCCAGCATTTT. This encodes CASSPTGSGNQPQHF.